This T cell receptor (beta chain) was sequenced for a study of T-cell reconstitution after alpha-beta-depleted transplantation in children. V lost 5 bases to trimming and J lost 4 bases, with 5 bases between them. Germline V gene sequence: CDR1 MNHEY, CDR2 SVGAGI. The CDR3 extends over 12 amino acids. Unique molecular identifiers were incorporated during preparation of the TCRbeta library. TCRdb used MiXCR to reprocess the PCR reads, holding one entry per CDR3 protein. Of 500,000 to 600,000 distinct CDR3 sequences detected, approximately 30% appear once; the ten largest clones hold 2% to 2.5%. Source: PBMCs from the stem cell graft donor, taken from the stem cell graft. This sequence originates from a human donor who donated a stem cell graft to a child with aplastic anemia. The chain is built from TRBV6-5 and TRBJ1-4; D ambiguous. This chain's CDR3 is CASSDFNEKLFF. Written as DNA, the CDR3 is TGTGCCAGCAGTGACTTTAATGAAAAACTGTTTTTT.